A selection of T cell receptor beta chains follows, all from one sample in a study of a mutant IDH1 vaccine in newly diagnosed glioma. Using immunoSEQ multiplex PCR, the repertoire was profiled, and TCRdb retains in-frame clones only, with some absent. The sample records about 48,000 clones, about 79% being singletons. Their cognate antigens are unknown. Sequencing was performed on PBMCs, taken from a glioma patient whose treatment included an IDH1 peptide vaccine. Every receptor here comes from a man aged 35 to 55 with glioma. The CDR3 runs from the conserved cysteine through the conserved F or W.

TRBV4-1 14 CASSPGTRAYEQYF
TRBV5-6 14 CASSLLGPTYEQYF
TRBV15 15 CATSRDSGSTGELFF
TRBV14 15 CASSQVGGFGETQYF
TRBV12-5 13 CASGLVERDTQYF
TRBV18 15 CASSLIRDDTDTQYF
TRBV5-4 15 CASSAPGQQTYGYTF
TRBV6-5 12 CASSRPGGEQFF
TRBV19 13 CASRTATNEKLFF
TRBV11-2 15 CASSLSGTGEETQYF
TRBV7-6 15 CASSLGPSGANVLTF
TRBV6-4 14 CASSAEFWGDTQYF
TRBV6-1 14 CASTPTGTFTEAFF
TRBV5-4 13 CASSLGLGTEAFF